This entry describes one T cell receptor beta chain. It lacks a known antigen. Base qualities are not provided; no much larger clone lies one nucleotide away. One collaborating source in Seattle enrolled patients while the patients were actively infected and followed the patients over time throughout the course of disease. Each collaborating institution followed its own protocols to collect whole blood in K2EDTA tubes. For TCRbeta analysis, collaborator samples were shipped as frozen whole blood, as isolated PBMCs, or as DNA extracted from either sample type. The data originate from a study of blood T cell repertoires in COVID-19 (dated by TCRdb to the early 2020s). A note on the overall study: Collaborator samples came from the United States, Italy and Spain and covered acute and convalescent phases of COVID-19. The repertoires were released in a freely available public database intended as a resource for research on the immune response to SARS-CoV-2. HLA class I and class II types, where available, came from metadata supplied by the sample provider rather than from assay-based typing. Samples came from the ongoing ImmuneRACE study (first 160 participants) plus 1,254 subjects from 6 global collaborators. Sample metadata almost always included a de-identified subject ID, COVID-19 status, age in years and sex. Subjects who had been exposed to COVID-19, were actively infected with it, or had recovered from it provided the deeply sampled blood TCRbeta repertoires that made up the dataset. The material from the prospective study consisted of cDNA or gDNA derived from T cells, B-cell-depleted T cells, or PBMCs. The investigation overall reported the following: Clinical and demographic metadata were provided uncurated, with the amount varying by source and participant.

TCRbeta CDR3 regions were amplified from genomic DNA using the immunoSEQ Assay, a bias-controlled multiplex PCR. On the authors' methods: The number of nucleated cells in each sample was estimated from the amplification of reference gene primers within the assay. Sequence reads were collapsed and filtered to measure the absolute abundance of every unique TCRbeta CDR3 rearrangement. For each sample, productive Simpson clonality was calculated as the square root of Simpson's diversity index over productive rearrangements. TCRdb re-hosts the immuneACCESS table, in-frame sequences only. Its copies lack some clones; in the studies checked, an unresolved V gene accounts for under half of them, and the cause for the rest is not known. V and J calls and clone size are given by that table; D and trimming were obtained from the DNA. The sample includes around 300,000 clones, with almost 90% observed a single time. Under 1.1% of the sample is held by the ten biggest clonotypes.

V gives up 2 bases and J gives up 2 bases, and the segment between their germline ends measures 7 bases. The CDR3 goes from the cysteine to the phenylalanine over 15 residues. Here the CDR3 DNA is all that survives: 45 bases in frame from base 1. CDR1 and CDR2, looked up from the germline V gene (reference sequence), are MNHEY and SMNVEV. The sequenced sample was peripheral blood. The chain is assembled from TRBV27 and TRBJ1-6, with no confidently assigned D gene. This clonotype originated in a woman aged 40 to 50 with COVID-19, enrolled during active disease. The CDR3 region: CASSLVQTYNSPLHF. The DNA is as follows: TGTGCCAGCAGTTTAGTACAGACCTATAATTCACCCCTCCACTTT.